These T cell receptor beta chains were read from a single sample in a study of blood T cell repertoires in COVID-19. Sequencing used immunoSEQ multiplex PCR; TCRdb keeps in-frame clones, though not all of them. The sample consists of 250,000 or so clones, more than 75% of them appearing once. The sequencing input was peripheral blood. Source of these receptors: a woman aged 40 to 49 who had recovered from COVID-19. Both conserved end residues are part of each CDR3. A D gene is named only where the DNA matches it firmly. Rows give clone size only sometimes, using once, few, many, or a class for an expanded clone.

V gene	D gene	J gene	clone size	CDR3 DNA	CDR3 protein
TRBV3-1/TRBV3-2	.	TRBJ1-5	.	TGTGCCAGCAGCCACCCAGGGAGGGGACAGCCCCAGCATTTT	CASSHPGRGQPQHF
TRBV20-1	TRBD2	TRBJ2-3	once	TGCAGTGCTAGTTTTAGCGGGAGCACAGATACGCAGTATTTT	CSASFSGSTDTQYF
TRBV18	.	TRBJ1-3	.	TGTGCCAGCTCAATCGGGATCTCTGGAAACACCATATATTTT	CASSIGISGNTIYF
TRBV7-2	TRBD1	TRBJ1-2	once	TGTGCCAGCAGCCGTCCGGGACAGCCGGCAACTGGAGCCTTC	CASSRPGQPATGAF
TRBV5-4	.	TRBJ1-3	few	TGTGCCAGCAGCTTGGGACAGCACTCTGGAAACACCATATATTTT	CASSLGQHSGNTIYF
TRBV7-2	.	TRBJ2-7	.	TGTGCCAGCAGCTCCCCCGGAGCGGCCTCCTGGGGGCAGTACTTC	CASSSPGAASWGQYF
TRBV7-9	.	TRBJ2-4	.	TGTGCCAGCCGCTCCGTAGGGGCCCCTAAAAACATTCAGTACTTC	CASRSVGAPKNIQYF
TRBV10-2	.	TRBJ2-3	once	TGCGCCAGCAGCACAGGGGGGGGAGATACGCAGTATTTT	CASSTGGGDTQYF
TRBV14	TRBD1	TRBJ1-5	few	TGTGCCAGCAGCCCAGGGACAGCCCGCGGACCCCAGCATTTT	CASSPGTARGPQHF
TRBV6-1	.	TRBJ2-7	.	TGTGCCAGCAGGGAAGAGCTAGCAGGCACCTACGAGCAGTACTTC	CASREELAGTYEQYF
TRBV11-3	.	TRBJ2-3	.	TGTGCCAGCAGCCCCGGTCGGCGGAGCACAGATACGCAGTATTTT	CASSPGRRSTDTQYF
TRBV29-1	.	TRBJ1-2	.	TGCAGCGTTTGGTCGGGGGGCTACACCTTC	CSVWSGGYTF
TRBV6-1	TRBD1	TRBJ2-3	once	TGTGCCAGCAGTGAATGGGACAGGGTGTCAGATACGCAGTATTTT	CASSEWDRVSDTQYF
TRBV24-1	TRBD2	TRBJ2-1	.	TGTGCCACCAGTGATTCCGGGACTAGCGGGAGGGAGCAGTTCTTC	CATSDSGTSGREQFF
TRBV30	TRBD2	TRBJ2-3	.	TGTGCCTGGAGTAGCGGGAGAGCCTGGGAAGATACGCAGTATTTT	CAWSSGRAWEDTQYF
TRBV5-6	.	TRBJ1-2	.	TGTGCCAGCAGTCCCGGGACAACCTATGGCTACACCTTC	CASSPGTTYGYTF
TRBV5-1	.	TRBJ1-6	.	TGCGCCAGCAGCTTGGTCGCGGCAGCTAATTCACCTCTCCACTTT	CASSLVAAANSPLHF
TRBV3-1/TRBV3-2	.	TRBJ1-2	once	TGTGCCAGCAGCCGGGGCAGTTCTAACTATGGCTACACCTTC	CASSRGSSNYGYTF
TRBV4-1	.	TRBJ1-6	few	TGCGCCAGCAGCCATGGGGCAGGCTCCTATAATTCACCCCTCCACTTT	CASSHGAGSYNSPLHF
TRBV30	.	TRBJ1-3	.	TGTGCCTGGCACAGAAGCTCTGGAAACACCATATATTTT	CAWHRSSGNTIYF
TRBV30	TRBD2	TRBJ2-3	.	TGTGCCTGGCGCGGGTGGGGGGGAGATACGCAGTATTTT	CAWRGWGGDTQYF
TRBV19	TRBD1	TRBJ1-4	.	TGTGCCAGTAGTAGACGGACAGGGCCGGGGTCGGCTAATGAAAAACTGTTTTTT	CASSRRTGPGSANEKLFF
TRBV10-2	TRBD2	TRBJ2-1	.	TGCGCCAGCAGTGAACGCGGGACTAGCTACAATGAGCAGTTCTTC	CASSERGTSYNEQFF
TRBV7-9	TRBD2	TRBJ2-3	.	TGTGCCAGCAGCCGCGTAGCGGGAGGCAGCACAGATACGCAGTATTTT	CASSRVAGGSTDTQYF
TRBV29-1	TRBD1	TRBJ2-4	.	TGCAGCGCCAAGGCCAGGGGGCAGGACATTCAGTACTTC	CSAKARGQDIQYF